A single sample is the source of the 10 T cell receptor beta chains below, sequenced in a study of OX40 agonist ivuxolimab in advanced cancers. Produced via immunoSEQ multiplex PCR; TCRdb's table is partial and in-frame only. This sample has 60,000 or so clones, with about 91% found just once. The specimen was CD4+ or CD8+ T cells sorted from blood, collected in a trial of the OX40 agonist ivuxolimab. The receptors originated from an adult with an advanced solid tumor such as melanoma, head and neck, liver or kidney cancer.

This chain connects TRBV7-9 to TRBJ1-2; TRBD1 matches 7 bases. J lost 8 bases, V lost 1 base, and 7 bases had no gene match. The CDR3 is 14 amino acids. Germline values: CDR1 SEHNR, CDR2 FQNEAQ (reference sequence). Here the CDR3 DNA reads TGTGCCAGCAGCTTAGAAGGGGGCCTTTGGGGCTACACCTTC. Amino acid sequence: CASSLEGGLWGYTF.

This chain joins TRBV6-5 and TRBJ2-1; the D is unclear. Trimming took off 2 bases at V and 4 bases at J, with 6 bases between the two ends. The CDR3 length is 13 residues. Germline V lookup: CDR1 MNHEY, CDR2 SVGAGI. CDR3 amino acids: CASSYGPYNEQFF. CDR3 bases: TGTGCCAGCAGTTACGGGCCTTACAATGAGCAGTTCTTC.

The genes are TRBV29-1 and TRBJ2-1; maybe TRBD1 (6 bases). Germline CDR1 reads SQVTM; CDR2 reads ANQGSEA. CDR3 size: 11 residues. Deletions cut 7 bases from V and 4 bases from J, with 8 bases between. The CDR3 protein is CSGQAYNEQFF. CDR3 nucleotide sequence: TGCAGCGGACAGGCATACAATGAGCAGTTCTTC.

In this sample, this clone turned up once. This rearrangement joins TRBV18 to TRBJ2-7; TRBD1 might be the D (6 bases). Germline CDR1 KGHSH, CDR2 LQKENI. The V end was cut by 4 bases, the J end by 1 base, with 17 bases between. CDR3 length: 16 residues. This CDR3 is CASSHASNRDSYEQYF. The CDR3 region has the DNA TGTGCCAGCTCACACGCTTCAAACAGGGATTCCTACGAGCAGTACTTC.

This clone came up a few times. The V gene is TRBV7-3, the J gene TRBJ1-2; 7 bases map to TRBD1. The CDR3 runs to 16 residues. Germline V gene lookup returns CDR1 SGHTA and CDR2 FQGTGA. After removal of 5 bases from V and 9 bases from J, the junction contained 18 bases not matched to a gene. The CDR3 region is CASSIHGTDNPSSYTF. CDR3 in DNA: TGTGCCAGCAGCATACACGGGACAGATAACCCTTCGAGCTACACCTTC.

This chain links TRBV7-9 with TRBJ2-3; 9 bases fit TRBD2. From germline, CDR1 is SEHNR and CDR2 FQNEAQ (reference sequence). The ends lost 1 base at V and 6 bases at J; junction bases unmatched: 5. The CDR3 has 15 amino acids. CDR3 in amino acids: CASSLDLRGGDTQYF. Here the CDR3 DNA reads TGTGCCAGCAGCTTAGATCTGCGGGGGGGGGATACGCAGTATTTT.

This sequence joins TRBV5-6 and TRBJ2-7, with 7 bases aligning to TRBD1. The trim removed 2 bases at V and 2 bases at J, leaving 7 bases unmatched. Per germline, CDR1 SGHDT and CDR2 YYEEEE. The CDR3 loop spans 15 amino acids. This chain's CDR3 is CASSFSPGGTYEQYF. The CDR3 DNA is TGTGCCAGCAGCTTTTCGCCAGGGGGAACCTACGAGCAGTACTTC.

The J gene is TRBJ1-5, the V gene TRBV4-1; unclear D gene. From germline, CDR1 is MGHRA and CDR2 YSYEKL. The V gene lost 0 bases and the J gene lost 5 bases, with 11 bases spanning the gap. The CDR3 loop spans 15 amino acids. CDR3 nucleotide sequence: TGCGCCAGCAGCCAAGATTCGGGTATTGATCAGCCCCAGCATTTT. Translated: CASSQDSGIDQPQHF.

The rearrangement uses TRBV5-4 and TRBJ1-1; D is unresolved. The V gene lost 0 bases and the J gene lost 1 base, with 10 bases spanning the gap. Germline V CDR1 and CDR2: SGHNT, YYREEE (reference sequence). The CDR3 sequence is 15 residues long. The CDR3 nucleotides are TGTGCCAGCAGCTTGGAAGGGCCCGGGAACACTGAAGCTTTCTTT. It encodes CASSLEGPGNTEAFF.

This clone was seen only a few times. The CDR3 sequence is CASSERLAGGPRETQYF. Here the CDR3 DNA reads TGTGCCAGCAGTGAAAGACTAGCGGGGGGGCCGAGAGAGACCCAGTACTTC. The chain is built from TRBV6-1 and TRBJ2-5; 14 nucleotides agree with TRBD2. V dropped 2 bases and J dropped 4; count of bases not matched to a gene: 6. Germline V gene sequence: CDR1 MNHNS, CDR2 SASEGT. The CDR3 is 17 residues long.